This TCR beta chain was recovered during a study of blood T cell repertoires in COVID-19. Donors were grouped by their self-reported clinical history. Recovered participants had two consecutive negative NP/OP PCR tests, healthcare professional clearance, or symptom resolution. Germline CDR1 and CDR2: LNHDA and SQIVND (reference sequence). This CDR3 comprises 15 residues. V was clipped by 10 bases and J by 0 bases; unmatched bases: 7. Per the authors' pipeline: By means of reference gene primer amplification, nucleated cell counts were estimated. Sequencing was performed with immunoSEQ multiplex PCR; in TCRdb, only in-frame clones are kept and a portion is missing. Clonal size and the V and J genes are those of that table, whereas D and trimming came from the DNA. The sample contains roughly 43,000 clones, about 88% of which appear only once.

The chain uses TRBV19 and TRBJ1-5; 9 bases fit TRBD1. Sequenced input: PBMCs or T cells enriched from blood (not recorded which). This TCR was recovered from a woman in her forties or fifties who had recovered from COVID-19. The CDR3 sequence is CATQGATTSNQPQHF. In nucleotides, the CDR3 is TGTGCCACACAGGGGGCGACGACTAGCAATCAGCCCCAGCATTTT.